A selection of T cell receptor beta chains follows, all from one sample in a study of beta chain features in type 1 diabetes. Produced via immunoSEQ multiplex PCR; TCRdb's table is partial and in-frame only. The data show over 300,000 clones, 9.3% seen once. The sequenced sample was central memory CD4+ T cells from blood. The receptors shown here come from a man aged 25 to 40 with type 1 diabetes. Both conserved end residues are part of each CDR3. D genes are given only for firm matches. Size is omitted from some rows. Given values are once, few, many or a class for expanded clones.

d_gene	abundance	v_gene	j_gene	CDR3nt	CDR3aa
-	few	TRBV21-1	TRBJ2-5	TGTGCCAGCAGCAAGCGGGCCGGGCAAGAGACCCAGTACTTC	CASSKRAGQETQYF
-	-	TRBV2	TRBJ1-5	TGTGCCAGCAGAGGGCAGGTCAATCAGCCCCAGCATTTT	CASRGQVNQPQHF
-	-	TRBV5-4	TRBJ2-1	TGTGCCAGCAGCCCGGAAGAATACAATGAGCAGTTCTTC	CASSPEEYNEQFF
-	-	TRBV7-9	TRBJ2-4	TGTGCCAGCGCTGGGACTGGAAACAACATTCAGTACTTC	CASAGTGNNIQYF
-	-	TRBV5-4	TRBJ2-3	TGTGCCAGCAGCCTGACAGATACGCAGTATTTT	CASSLTDTQYF
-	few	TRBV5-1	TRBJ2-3	TGCGCCAGCAGCTTGGCCGCCGGGGTCGGGGCAGATACGCAGTATTTT	CASSLAAGVGADTQYF
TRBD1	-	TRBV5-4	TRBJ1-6	TGTGCCAGCAGCTACCGGGACAGGGATAGGTCACCCCTCCACTTT	CASSYRDRDRSPLHF
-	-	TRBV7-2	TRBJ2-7	TGTGCCAGCAGCCCTTTTCCTCGGATTCTGGGGGGAGAGCAGTACTTC	CASSPFPRILGGEQYF
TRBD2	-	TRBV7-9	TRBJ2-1	TGTGCCAGCAGCCTGCGGGGGGGACAGAAGGCGAACAATGAGCAGTTCTTC	CASSLRGGQKANNEQFF
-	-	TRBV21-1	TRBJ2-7	TGTGCCAGCAGCGTCTCGTCTAGCGGGACCTACGAGCAGTACTTC	CASSVSSSGTYEQYF
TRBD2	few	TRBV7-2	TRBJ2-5	TGTGCCAGCAGCTTAGACCGGCGGGGGGTCCAAGAGACCCAGTACTTC	CASSLDRRGVQETQYF
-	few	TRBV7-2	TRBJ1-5	TGTGCCAGCAGCTGGACCAACCGGAATCAGCCCCAGCATTTT	CASSWTNRNQPQHF
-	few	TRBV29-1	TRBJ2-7	TGCAGCGTTGAATTAGGCGGGGACGAGCAGTACTTC	CSVELGGDEQYF
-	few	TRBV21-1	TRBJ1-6	TGTGCCAGCAGCAAACAACAGGGTTGGTCACCCCTCCACTTT	CASSKQQGWSPLHF
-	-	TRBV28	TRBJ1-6	TGTGCCAGCAGGACAGGTGGAAGTGGATCACCCCTCCACTTT	CASRTGGSGSPLHF
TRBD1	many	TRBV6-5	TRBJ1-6	TGTGCCAGCAGTTCGGACAGGCCTTTTACCCTCCACTTT	CASSSDRPFTLHF
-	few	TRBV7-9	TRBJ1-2	TGTGCCAGCAGCCCAGGAGGGGTTACGGGCGGCTACACCTTC	CASSPGGVTGGYTF
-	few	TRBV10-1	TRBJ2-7	TGCGCCAGCAGTTCGGGCGGGGAGATCTACGAGCAGTACTTC	CASSSGGEIYEQYF
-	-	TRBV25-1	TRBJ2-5	TGTGCCAGCAGCCAGGGGGAGACCCAGTACTTC	CASSQGETQYF
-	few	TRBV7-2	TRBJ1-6	TGTGCCAGCAGCTTAATAACGAGGGGCAGTAATTCACCCCTCCACTTT	CASSLITRGSNSPLHF
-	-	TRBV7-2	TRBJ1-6	TGTGCCAGCAGCTCAGGGCCCTCACCCCTCCACTTT	CASSSGPSPLHF
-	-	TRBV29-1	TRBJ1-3	TGCAGCGTTGAGGCAGGCCTCTCTGGAAACACCATATATTTT	CSVEAGLSGNTIYF
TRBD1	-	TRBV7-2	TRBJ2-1	TGTGCCAGCAGCTCGTGGACAGGGGAGCAGTTCTTC	CASSSWTGEQFF
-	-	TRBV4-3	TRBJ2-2	TGCGCCAGCAGCCAAGAGTATCAGGGCACCGGGGAGCTGTTTTTT	CASSQEYQGTGELFF
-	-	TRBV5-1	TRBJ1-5	TGCGCCAGCAGCTTGGACAGTAGCAATCAGCCCCAGCATTTT	CASSLDSSNQPQHF
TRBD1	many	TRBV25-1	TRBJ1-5	TGTGCCAGCAACCATCAGGACAGGGATAATCAGCCCCAGCATTTT	CASNHQDRDNQPQHF
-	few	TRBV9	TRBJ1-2	TGTGCCAGCAGCGCAATTATCGGAGGGGTTCCGTCTAACTATGGCTACACCTTC	CASSAIIGGVPSNYGYTF
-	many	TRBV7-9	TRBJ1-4	TGTGCCAGCAGCATACAAGGGACCGTTAATGAAAAACTGTTTTTT	CASSIQGTVNEKLFF
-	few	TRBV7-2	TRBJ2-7	TGTGCCAGCAGCTTTGACGGCCTTCGGAACGAGCAGTACTTC	CASSFDGLRNEQYF
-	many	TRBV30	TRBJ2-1	TGTGCCTGGAGTCAAAACAATGAGCAGTTCTTC	CAWSQNNEQFF